This T cell receptor beta chain comes out of a study of shared clonotypes between healthy human individuals. Study summary: Three plates each covered CD4 naive and memory; CD8 naive two, CD8 memory one.

The assay was immunoSEQ multiplex PCR, and TCRdb's table has in-frame clones only and misses some. The sample has around 1.4 million clones, around 98.5% seen once. Trimming stripped 2 bases from V and 4 bases from J, with 4 bases between. The CDR3 length is 13 residues. Germline assignment: CDR1 SGHTS and CDR2 YDEGEE. This clone has just one count. Sequences were obtained from naive CD4+ T cells sorted from blood. Regarding subset: CD45RA+ positively selected. This sequence joins TRBV5-8 and TRBJ2-6; D unclear. The origin of this receptor is a young man in good health. The DNA of the CDR3 is TGTGCCAGCAGCTTCTTCGGGGCCAACGTCCTGACTTTC. It is translated as CASSFFGANVLTF.